Listed below are T cell receptor beta chains from one sample, sequenced in a study of control samples from healthy donors and cancer patients. Clones were read by immunoSEQ multiplex PCR, and TCRdb kept only the in-frame ones, dropping some. The sample carries 350,000 to 450,000 clones, more than 80% recorded once. The sample consisted of PBMCs. These receptors came from a man aged 40-50 years with head and neck cancer. Each CDR3 is given with its conserved first and last residue. The D gene is left open where the match is weak.

J | D | V | CDR3
TRBJ2-5 | NA | TRBV19 | CASSTTPRLVGETQYF
TRBJ2-4 | NA | TRBV27 | CASSLSKGNIQYF
TRBJ1-5 | NA | TRBV6-5 | CASRLNSNQPQHF
TRBJ1-4 | NA | TRBV19 | CASPDRPVCLLFF
TRBJ1-2 | NA | TRBV18 | CASSPPDEAYGYTF
TRBJ2-3 | TRBD2 | TRBV28 | CASSFPLAGAPGPDTQYF
TRBJ2-7 | TRBD1 | TRBV12-3/TRBV12-4 | CASSPDRGFEQYF
TRBJ1-1 | NA | TRBV30 | CAWKVGRSNTEAFF
TRBJ1-1 | TRBD1 | TRBV5-1 | CASSRDIGTGSLGAFF
TRBJ1-1 | NA | TRBV6-5 | CASRSPDMNTEAFF
TRBJ2-7 | NA | TRBV5-6 | CASSLEAGYEQYF
TRBJ2-1 | TRBD2 | TRBV28 | CASSSGRRPYNEQFF
TRBJ1-2 | NA | TRBV9 | CASSNDGYGYTF
TRBJ2-1 | NA | TRBV11-2 | CASSLDPPIGGPSYHNEQFF
TRBJ2-5 | NA | TRBV11-3 | CASSLDYRETQYF
TRBJ1-1 | NA | TRBV7-3 | CASKKDNMNTEAFF
TRBJ2-5 | TRBD2 | TRBV9 | CASRATLAGDGETQYF
TRBJ1-2 | NA | TRBV6-5 | CASGVSGVYGYTF
TRBJ2-1 | NA | TRBV11-3 | CASSQKRTIGGEQFF
TRBJ1-4 | NA | TRBV3-1/TRBV3-2 | CASSRRNEKLFF
TRBJ1-5 | NA | TRBV6-1 | CASSERRGQPQHF
TRBJ1-2 | TRBD1 | TRBV4-1 | CASSQDGTGAGGYTF
TRBJ2-7 | TRBD2 | TRBV27 | CASSSSGVGYEQYF
TRBJ1-2 | NA | TRBV18 | CASSPRSGGTNYGYTF
TRBJ2-2 | TRBD2 | TRBV4-1 | CASSQSGSNTGELFF
TRBJ1-1 | TRBD1 | TRBV7-2 | CASSLNRQGPEAFF
TRBJ1-4 | NA | TRBV18 | CASSPIYSMLGEKLFF
TRBJ2-5 | TRBD1 | TRBV14 | CASSPSQAGGGETQYF
TRBJ2-1 | NA | TRBV28 | CASRPEGGDEQFF
TRBJ2-5 | TRBD1 | TRBV19 | CASSMAGTEVETQYF
TRBJ1-2 | NA | TRBV6-5 | CASRKGRFYGYTF
TRBJ2-3 | NA | TRBV3-1/TRBV3-2 | CASSQGVRAGASLNTQYF
TRBJ1-4 | TRBD1 | TRBV19 | CASGETGQFNEKLFF
TRBJ2-3 | TRBD2 | TRBV4-1 | CASSPGLAGPTDTQYF
TRBJ2-6 | TRBD1 | TRBV7-8 | CASSWTRDRILVTAGANVLTF
TRBJ1-2 | TRBD1 | TRBV7-8 | CASSLSGTAYGYTF
TRBJ2-1 | NA | TRBV28 | CASIPTSTGLIGDEQFF
TRBJ2-1 | TRBD2 | TRBV27 | CASSTRWRGLSREANNEQFF
TRBJ2-1 | NA | TRBV14 | CASSQVGTWAYNEQFF
TRBJ1-3 | TRBD1 | TRBV2 | CASSAGTAANTIYF
TRBJ2-3 | NA | TRBV7-2 | CASSLEASTDTQYF
TRBJ1-2 | TRBD1 | TRBV3-1/TRBV3-2 | CASSQVGDRVYGYTF
TRBJ1-4 | NA | TRBV24-1 | CATSSGDRSRKTVF
TRBJ1-3 | NA | TRBV28 | CASRTPPAGNTIYF
TRBJ2-1 | NA | TRBV12-3/TRBV12-4 | CASSLAGEQFF
TRBJ2-2 | TRBD1 | TRBV28 | CASRIPGQSNTGELFF
TRBJ2-3 | NA | TRBV9 | CASSVGVPTQTQYF
TRBJ1-1 | NA | TRBV12-3/TRBV12-4 | CASSLDRLGGGFF
TRBJ2-3 | TRBD2 | TRBV7-3 | CASAPGRGTDTQYF
TRBJ2-3 | NA | TRBV7-8 | CASSVKGISLTSTDTQYF
TRBJ2-2 | TRBD1 | TRBV6-6 | CASRTGANTGELFF
TRBJ1-1 | NA | TRBV6-6 | CASSPPSARTEAFF
TRBJ2-2 | NA | TRBV5-1 | CASSLAVSGELFF
TRBJ2-1 | TRBD2 | TRBV9 | CASSTGTSGRYGEQFF